The 27 T cell receptor beta chains reported below all come from one sample, sequenced in a study of blood T cell repertoires in COVID-19. Measured with immunoSEQ multiplex PCR; TCRdb has only the in-frame clones, and not every one. The repertoire holds 190,000 or so clones, with roughly 80% as singletons. Material for sequencing was peripheral blood. Source of these receptors: a man aged 50 to 59 who had recovered from COVID-19.

The chain links TRBV7-3 to TRBJ1-2; 9 bases are shared with TRBD1. V lost 4 bases and J lost 4; bases outside the gene matches: 7. Looked up from germline, CDR1 is SGHTA and CDR2 is FQGTGA. CDR3 size: 15 residues. In DNA, the CDR3 is TGTGCCAGCAGCTCGGACAGGGGTGTGGCCTATGGCTACACCTTC. The encoded protein is CASSSDRGVAYGYTF.

This clone has just a few counts. J is TRBJ1-6 and V is TRBV5-1, with D perhaps matching TRBD1 (6 bases). The germline CDR1 and CDR2 sequences are SGHRS and YFSETQ. The CDR3 length is 13 residues. Between the trimmed V and J ends, which lost 4 bases and 7 bases, there was a span of 9 bases. The CDR3: CASSDRTNSPLHF. DNA for the CDR3: TGCGCCAGCAGCGACAGGACGAATTCACCCCTCCACTTT.

The chain recombines TRBV7-9 with TRBJ1-3, with D tentatively TRBD1 (5 bases). The germline V and J ends were trimmed by 4 bases and 0 bases, with 13 bases remaining between them. Germline V gives CDR1 SEHNR, CDR2 FQNEAQ (reference sequence). The CDR3 has 16 amino acids. The CDR3 loop reads CASSSQGYSSGNTIYF. The CDR3, as DNA: TGTGCCAGCAGCTCCCAGGGCTACAGCTCTGGAAACACCATATATTTT.

A single count supports this clone. The CDR3 DNA sequence: TGTGCCAGCAAAACTGGACAGCCGAGCTCCTACAATGAGCAGTTCTTC. Translating it yields CASKTGQPSSYNEQFF. This chain links TRBV27 with TRBJ2-1, with D tentatively TRBD1 (6 bases). V lost 7 bases and J 0 bases, leaving 16 bases between the germline ends. There are 16 residues in the CDR3. Germline values: CDR1 MNHEY, CDR2 SMNVEV (reference sequence).

This chain uses TRBV4-2 with TRBJ1-5; D not resolved. The germline CDR1 and CDR2 sequences are LGHNA and YNFKEQ. Deletions cut 0 bases from V and 3 bases from J, with 9 bases between. The CDR3 spans 15 residues. In DNA, the CDR3 is TGTGCCAGCAGCCAAGACGGTCTATCCAATCAGCCCCAGCATTTT. As protein: CASSQDGLSNQPQHF.

The rearrangement links TRBV5-8 to TRBJ2-4; maybe TRBD1 (6 bases). The V gene lost 0 bases and the J gene lost 6 bases, with 10 bases spanning the gap. This CDR3 spans 14 amino acids. CDR1 is SGHTS and CDR2 is YDEGEE in the germline V gene. CDR3 bases: TGTGCCAGCAGCTTGGGAGGACAGACAAACATTCAGTACTTC. Its translation: CASSLGGQTNIQYF. The full variable domain, with the rest looked up from reference TRBV5-8 and TRBJ2-4, is EAGVTQSPTHLIKTRGQQATLRCSPISGHTSVYWYQQALGLGLQFLLWYDEGEERNRGNFPPRFSGRQFPNYSSELNVNALELEDSALYLCASSLGGQTNIQYFGAGTRLSVL.

This chain links TRBV6-5 with TRBJ2-2, with D maybe TRBD2 (6 bases). The CDR3 spans 15 residues. Germline CDR1 and CDR2: MNHEY and SVGAGI. Deletions cut 5 bases from V and 7 bases from J, with 17 bases between. CDR3 in DNA: TGTGCCAGCAGTAGGGAGGAAGGAGAGGGCGGGGAGCTGTTTTTT. Its translation is CASSREEGEGGELFF.

CDR3: CASSQNRGPAETQYF. The CDR3 DNA follows: TGTGCCAGCAGCCAAAACAGGGGCCCTGCGGAGACCCAGTACTTC. The chain joins TRBV3-1 (or the pseudogene TRBV3-2) to TRBJ2-5; 7 positions agree with TRBD1. Germline V gene sequence: CDR1 LGHDT, CDR2 YNNKEL (reference sequence). CDR3 size: 15 residues. Trimming removed 2 bases from V and 5 bases from J; junction bases left unmatched: 8.

The chain employs TRBV5-1 and TRBJ2-7; 7 bases map to TRBD1. Unmatched junction bases numbered 6, after V lost 3 bases and J lost 3 bases. This CDR3 region has 14 residues. CDR1 is SGHRS, CDR2 YFSETQ, per germline. The CDR3 sequence is CASSSGTEDYEQYF. The CDR3 DNA is TGCGCCAGCAGCTCCGGGACAGAAGACTACGAGCAGTACTTC.

The chain employs TRBV11-2 and TRBJ2-5; 10 bases align to TRBD2. Germline assignment: CDR1 SGHAT and CDR2 FQNNGV. The length of the CDR3 is 16 residues. Trimming removed 5 bases from V and 5 bases from J; junction bases left unmatched: 11. In nucleotides, the CDR3 is TGTGCCAGCAGCCCTCCCGGGCTAGCGGGAGTGGAGACCCAGTACTTC. Its protein product is CASSPPGLAGVETQYF.

A few counts support this clone. The rearrangement links TRBV30 to TRBJ2-1, with 8 bases lining up with TRBD2. The CDR3 loop spans 15 amino acids. Germline trimming cut 1 base from V and 6 bases from J; bases unmatched to any gene: 8. Germline values: CDR1 GTSNPN, CDR2 SVGIG (reference sequence). The CDR3 sequence is CAWSAPGLGLNEQFF. CDR3 nucleotides: TGTGCCTGGAGTGCTCCGGGACTAGGCCTCAATGAGCAGTTCTTC.

The chain joins TRBV20-1 to TRBJ1-5, with TRBD1 matching over 9 bases. The CDR3 runs to 15 residues. Trimming cost V 3 bases and J 7 bases; bases outside gene matches: 10. Germline CDR1 DFQATT, CDR2 SNEGSKA (reference sequence). CDR3 residues: CSASQGTGNTQPQHF. The CDR3 coding sequence is TGCAGTGCTAGTCAAGGGACAGGGAATACGCAGCCCCAGCATTTT.

The chain couples TRBV30 to TRBJ1-2; the D is unclear. V dropped 3 bases and J dropped 2 bases, with 4 bases sitting between them. The CDR3 covers 11 residues. Germline lookup yields CDR1 GTSNPN and CDR2 SVGIG (reference sequence). CDR3 nucleotides: TGTGCCTGGAGAGCGAACTATGGCTACACCTTC. This gives the protein CAWRANYGYTF.

The chain has TRBV19 and TRBJ1-2; D gene uncertain. Per the germline V gene, CDR1 is LNHDA and CDR2 is SQIVND (reference sequence). The ends were cut back, 1 base at V and 4 bases at J, with 10 bases in the middle. The CDR3 extends over 14 amino acids. The CDR3, as DNA: TGTGCCAGTAGTATAGGGGCCAGTTCCTATGGCTACACCTTC. Its protein product is CASSIGASSYGYTF.

The gene calls are TRBV19 and TRBJ2-1, with 8 bases aligning to TRBD1. The junction had 10 bases not matched to a gene; V was cut back by 4 bases and J by 5 bases. CDR3 length equals 16 residues. In germline, CDR1 is LNHDA, CDR2 SQIVND (reference sequence). The CDR3 DNA is TGTGCCAGTAGTACCAAACCCGGGACAGGCCACAATGAGCAGTTCTTC. As protein: CASSTKPGTGHNEQFF.

On this clone: The sample contains more than one DNA sequence encoding this CDR3. The gene calls are TRBV28 and TRBJ1-2, with TRBD1 matching over 8 bases. Germline CDR1 reads MDHEN; CDR2 reads SYDVKM. Germline trimming cut 6 bases from V and 3 bases from J; bases unmatched to any gene: 3. This CDR3 comprises 13 residues. Here the CDR3 DNA reads TGTGCCAGCAGGCCGACAGGGGACTATGGCTACACCTTC. Translated, it gives CASRPTGDYGYTF.

The V call is TRBV5-1, the J call TRBJ2-7; the D gene is possibly TRBD1 (6 bases). The germline V and J ends were trimmed by 4 bases and 3 bases, with 11 bases remaining between them. CDR3 size: 13 residues. Germline CDR1 reads SGHRS; CDR2 reads YFSETQ. CDR3 residues: CASSVLQGYEQYF. CDR3 coding DNA: TGCGCCAGCAGCGTACTACAGGGCTACGAGCAGTACTTC.

The rearrangement uses TRBV30 and TRBJ2-5; no definite D call. The CDR3 runs 11 residues. The V gene lost 3 bases and the J gene lost 4 bases, with 6 bases spanning the gap. CDR1 is GTSNPN and CDR2 is SVGIG in the germline V gene (reference sequence). The CDR3 DNA reads as TGTGCCTGGAGCCCCCGAGAGACCCAGTACTTC. Protein: CAWSPRETQYF.

The V call is TRBV6-5, the J call TRBJ2-2; D unclear. The CDR3 has 15 residues. The germline CDR1 and CDR2 sequences are MNHEY and SVGAGI. Deletions cut 0 bases from V and 0 bases from J, with 5 bases between. The CDR3 loop is CASSYSLTNTGELFF. The CDR3 DNA reads TGTGCCAGCAGTTACTCACTAACGAACACCGGGGAGCTGTTTTTT.

The genes are TRBV7-2 and TRBJ2-4; 10 positions agree with TRBD1. This CDR3 comprises 14 residues. The germline V gene has CDR1 SGHTA and CDR2 FQGNSA. V lost 5 bases to trimming and J lost 6 bases; unmatched junction nucleotides: 4. CDR3 protein: CASSGQGGPNIQYF. CDR3 DNA sequence: TGTGCCAGCAGCGGACAGGGGGGCCCAAACATTCAGTACTTC.

The chain joins TRBV5-5 to TRBJ1-1; TRBD1 agrees at 9 bases. Germline V gene data show CDR1 as SGHKS and CDR2 as YYEKEE (reference sequence). J lost 10 bases, V lost 1 base, and 5 bases had no gene match. There are 13 residues in the CDR3. DNA for the CDR3: TGTGCCAGCAGCTTGATACAGGGGGCAGGAGCTTTCTTT. Its protein is CASSLIQGAGAFF.

The gene calls are TRBV7-2 and TRBJ1-5, with D uncertain. Germline V gene data show CDR1 as SGHTA and CDR2 as FQGNSA. The CDR3 is 15 amino acids. V dropped 2 bases and J dropped 0 bases, with 8 bases sitting between them. Written as DNA, the CDR3 is TGTGCCAGCAGCTTAATGAGAAATAGCAATCAGCCCCAGCATTTT. This encodes CASSLMRNSNQPQHF.

The chain uses TRBV11-1 and TRBJ2-3; possible D gene TRBD1, 6 bases. Per the germline V gene, CDR1 is SGHAT and CDR2 is FQDESV (reference sequence). The CDR3 has 14 residues. Trimming cost V 5 bases and J 5 bases, with 14 bases left between them. The DNA for the CDR3 is TGTGCCAGCAGCGACCTATTAGGGGGAGATACGCAGTATTTT. This sequence encodes CASSDLLGGDTQYF. The entire variable domain, with the rest obtained from reference TRBV11-1 and TRBJ2-3, is as follows: EAEVAQSPRYKITEKSQAVAFWCDPISGHATLYWYRQILGQGPELLVQFQDESVVDDSQLPKDRFSAERLKGVDSTLKIQPAELGDSAMYLCASSDLLGGDTQYFGPGTRLTVL.

This chain connects TRBV21-1 to TRBJ2-1; the D call in the table, TRBD2, was not verified against the DNA. TRBV21-1 is listed as a pseudogene. This CDR3 contains 15 residues. The CDR3 loop reads CASSSSGKECNEQFF. DNA of the CDR3: TGTGCCAGCAGCAGTAGCGGGAAGGAATGCAATGAGCAGTTCTTC.

The chain uses TRBV7-6 and TRBJ1-2; 7 nucleotides align to TRBD1. After removal of 0 bases from V and 4 bases from J, the junction contained 8 bases not matched to a gene. Germline loops: CDR1 SGHVS, CDR2 FNYEAQ. The CDR3 runs 16 residues. CDR3 in DNA: TGTGCCAGCAGCTTAGCCGGCGGGCAGGGGGGCTATGGCTACACCTTC. Translated, it gives CASSLAGGQGGYGYTF.

The chain uses TRBV5-1 and TRBJ1-4; TRBD1 might be the D (6 bases). Trimming stripped 4 bases from V and 11 bases from J, with 15 bases between. CDR3 length equals 13 residues. Germline V gene sequence: CDR1 SGHRS, CDR2 YFSETQ. The DNA for the CDR3 is TGCGCCAGCAGCCTGGAGGGGGAGGGGAAACTGTTTTTT. This translates into CASSLEGEGKLFF.

The chain recombines TRBV11-2 with TRBJ2-7; 7 nucleotides align to TRBD1. The CDR3 contains 15 residues. Germline-derived CDR1 and CDR2 are SGHAT and FQNNGV. The ends lost 0 bases at V and 4 bases at J; junction bases unmatched: 6. DNA of the CDR3: TGTGCCAGCAGCTTAGATTTGGGACAGAGTTACGAGCAGTACTTC. The encoded protein is CASSLDLGQSYEQYF.